The 29 T cell receptor beta chains reported below all come from one sample, sequenced in a study of blood T cells in healthy people across ages. With a J-beta primer mix and a sample-barcoded 5' primer, a second PCR ran about 7 to 12 cycles. TCRdb passed the 5' RACE reads through MiXCR, listing each CDR3 protein once. Here the sample spans roughly 1.5 million distinct CDR3 sequences, roughly two fifths being singletons. Sequencing was done on a sample of blood. All receptors derive from a woman in her late teens or twenties in good health.

The chain has TRBV7-2 and TRBJ1-5; no clear D gene. The CDR3 covers 15 residues. CDR1 and CDR2 (germline): SGHTA, FQGNSA. The germline V and J ends were trimmed by 3 bases and 6 bases, with 15 bases remaining between them. This chain's CDR3 is CASSFSVGFGQPQHF. CDR3 coding DNA: TGTGCCAGCAGCTTCTCAGTGGGATTCGGTCAGCCCCAGCATTTT.

In this sample, this clonotype turned up a few times. V usage is TRBV5-1 and J usage is TRBJ2-1, with TRBD1 matching 11 bases. Germline-derived CDR1 and CDR2 are SGHRS and YFSETQ. Trimming removed 1 base from V and 15 bases from J; junction bases left unmatched: 15. The CDR3 extends over 16 amino acids. DNA for the CDR3: TGCGCCAGCAGCTTGAACTTGGGACAGGGGGATTTCGATCCGTTCTTC. It translates to CASSLNLGQGDFDPFF.

This clonotype was detected only a few times. The chain joins TRBV4-3 to TRBJ2-3, with 7 nucleotides matching TRBD2. This CDR3 comprises 15 residues. Germline V CDR1 and CDR2: LGHNA, YSLEER. The trim removed 1 base at V and 5 bases at J, leaving 6 bases unmatched. CDR3: CASSQGGGEGDTQYF. CDR3 DNA sequence: TGCGCCAGCAGCCAAGGCGGGGGAGAGGGAGATACGCAGTATTTT.

This clonotype was recorded a few times. The rearrangement links TRBV10-3 to TRBJ1-5; D is ambiguous. V gave up 0 bases and J gave up 1 base, with 10 bases separating them. In germline, CDR1 is ENHRY, CDR2 SYGVKD. The CDR3 is 16 residues long. The CDR3 nucleotides are TGTGCCATCAGTGAGTCGGAGGCCCTGAGCAATCAGCCCCAGCATTTT. It translates to CAISESEALSNQPQHF.

This clonotype was counted between two and nine times. CDR3: CASSLMIASEQFF. The CDR3 coding sequence is TGTGCCAGCAGCTTAATGATAGCGAGTGAGCAGTTCTTC. V gene TRBV7-3 combines with J gene TRBJ2-1; D perhaps matches TRBD2 (5 bases). Germline V gene data show CDR1 as SGHTA and CDR2 as FQGTGA. The CDR3 is made up of 13 amino acids. Trimming stripped 1 base from V and 9 bases from J, with 10 bases between.

This clonotype was seen a handful of times. The J gene is TRBJ2-1, the V gene TRBV20-1, with TRBD1 as a possible D gene (6 bases). V lost 5 bases and J lost 3, with 11 bases in between. CDR3 length: 13 amino acids. Germline V gene lookup returns CDR1 DFQATT and CDR2 SNEGSKA (reference sequence). The CDR3, as DNA: TGCAGTGCTCGGGACATTGGCTACAATGAGCAGTTCTTC. Encoded protein: CSARDIGYNEQFF.

V and J are TRBV29-1 and TRBJ2-7; the D is unclear. V lost 4 bases to trimming and J lost 0 bases, with 7 bases between them. CDR3 length: 12 residues. CDR1 is SQVTM, CDR2 ANQGSEA, per germline. The CDR3 nucleotides read TGCAGCGTTGGACGGAACTCCTACGAGCAGTACTTC. Amino acid sequence: CSVGRNSYEQYF.

V is TRBV5-1 and J is TRBJ2-1, with 8 bases fitting TRBD1. Germline CDR1 and CDR2: SGHRS and YFSETQ. The CDR3 totals 16 residues. V trimming: 4 bases; J trimming: 8 bases; junction bases outside the gene matches: 14. CDR3 loop: CASSNIDRGGWYEQFF. CDR3 bases: TGCGCCAGCAGCAATATCGACAGGGGAGGTTGGTATGAGCAGTTCTTC.

This sequence joins TRBV5-5 and TRBJ1-5, with 7 bases identical to TRBD1. The CDR3 contains 15 residues. J gave up 6 bases and V 4 bases, and 10 bases lay outside the gene matches. Germline lookup yields CDR1 SGHKS and CDR2 YYEKEE (reference sequence). The CDR3 region has the DNA TGTGCCAGCAGCATGTCGACAGGGCTGGCTCAGCCCCAGCATTTT. Translation gives CASSMSTGLAQPQHF. The full variable domain, its missing parts supplied by reference TRBV5-5 and TRBJ1-5, is DAGVTQSPTHLIKTRGQQVTLRCSPISGHKSVSWYQQVLGQGPQFIFQYYEKEERGRGNFPDRFSARQFPNYSSELNVNALLLGDSALYLCASSMSTGLAQPQHFGDGTRLSIL.

In this sample, this clonotype turned up a few times. The DNA for the CDR3 is TGCGCCAGCAGCATGGGGGCTAACTATGGCTACACCTTC. Protein: CASSMGANYGYTF. The J gene is TRBJ1-2, the V gene TRBV4-1; TRBD1 is a possible D gene (5 bases). Germline CDR1 is MGHRA and CDR2 is YSYEKL. Trimming cost V 5 bases and J 0 bases, with 7 bases left between them. The CDR3 sequence is 13 residues long.

The V gene is TRBV29-1, the J gene TRBJ2-5; D is uncertain. V dropped 5 bases and J dropped 5 bases, with 18 bases sitting between them. The CDR3 is 14 residues long. Germline CDR1 and CDR2: SQVTM and ANQGSEA. The CDR3 reads CSVSGRSSRETQYF. CDR3 DNA: TGCAGCGTTAGTGGACGGAGTTCGAGGGAGACCCAGTACTTC.

The V and J genes are TRBV5-6 and TRBJ2-1, with D possibly matching TRBD2 (5 bases). V was clipped by 4 bases and J by 8 bases, with 13 bases between them. Germline-derived CDR1 and CDR2 are SGHDT and YYEEEE. The CDR3 extends over 13 amino acids. CDR3: CASSVGVMDEQFF. For the CDR3, the DNA is TGTGCCAGCAGCGTCGGGGTTATGGATGAGCAGTTCTTC.

The J gene is TRBJ2-7, the V gene TRBV30, with 10 bases matching TRBD1. The CDR3 consists of 14 residues. Trimming at V came to 4 bases and at J to 10 bases, leaving 13 bases not matched to a gene. Germline lookup yields CDR1 GTSNPN and CDR2 SVGIG (reference sequence). CDR3 in amino acids: CAWNRQGASSEQYF. CDR3 nucleotides: TGTGCCTGGAATAGACAGGGGGCATCCTCCGAACAGTACTTC.

This clonotype occurred a few times. CDR3 nucleotides: TGTGCCAGCAGCCCCCTAGCAATGAACACTGAAGCTTTCTTT. Translated, it gives CASSPLAMNTEAFF. The rearrangement joins TRBV7-2 to TRBJ1-1, with D uncertain. Germline V gene data show CDR1 as SGHTA and CDR2 as FQGNSA. The CDR3 contains 14 residues. V was shortened by 5 bases and J by 0 bases, with 10 bases between the two germline ends.

This clonotype was detected many times. The chain uses TRBV5-1 and TRBJ2-7; D possibly corresponds to TRBD1 (6 bases). The CDR3 spans 14 residues. The ends were cut back, 1 base at V and 2 bases at J, with 10 bases in the middle. The V gene's germline CDR1 is SGHRS and CDR2 YFSETQ. The CDR3 nucleotides are TGCGCCAGCAGCTTGTTGGGGGCAACCTACGAGCAGTACTTC. The encoded protein is CASSLLGATYEQYF. Complete variable domain (other parts from reference TRBV5-1 and TRBJ2-7): KAGVTQTPRYLIKTRGQQVTLSCSPISGHRSVSWYQQTPGQGLQFLFEYFSETQRNKGNFPGRFSGRQFSNSRSEMNVSTLELGDSALYLCASSLLGATYEQYFGPGTRLTVT.

This clonotype was seen ten or more times. The rearrangement joins TRBV7-2 to TRBJ2-3; no clear D. CDR1 is SGHTA and CDR2 is FQGNSA in the germline V gene. The CDR3 contains 15 residues. V lost 5 bases to trimming and J lost 1 base, with 13 bases between them. Here the CDR3 reads CASSIQDWGTDTQYF. DNA of the CDR3: TGTGCCAGCAGCATCCAGGATTGGGGCACAGATACGCAGTATTTT.

Worth noting for this clonotype: A clone one base away is much larger, so this may be a read error. This chain uses TRBV20-1 with TRBJ2-1, with 9 bases matching TRBD1. The length of the CDR3 is 16 residues. Per germline, CDR1 DFQATT and CDR2 SNEGSKA (reference sequence). J gave up 3 bases and V 8 bases, and 14 bases lay outside the gene matches. This CDR3 is CSTRGLGQGYYNEQFF. CDR3 sequence (DNA): TGCAGTACTCGGGGGTTGGGACAGGGATACTACAATGAGCAGTTCTTC.

This clonotype is a singleton in its sample. One junction end does not reproduce the germline sequence, and a read error may be involved. The chain has TRBV12-3 or TRBV12-4 and TRBJ2-3; D not resolved. CDR3 size: 13 residues. CDR3 protein: CASSHTVTDAQYF. In DNA form, the CDR3 reads TGTGCCAGCAGTCATACGGTAACAGATGCGCAGTATTTT.

As for this clonotype: At one of its ends the junction is not consistent with the germline gene, which may arise from a read error. The chain links TRBV7-2 to TRBJ2-5; 8 bases agree with TRBD1. Looked up from germline, CDR1 is SGHTA and CDR2 is FQGNSA. The length of the CDR3 is 14 residues. As DNA, the CDR3 is TGTGCCAGCAGCTTAGGCAGGGGGCTAGAGACTCAGTACTTC. Protein sequence: CASSLGRGLETQYF.

This chain uses TRBV7-9 with TRBJ2-3; tentatively, D is TRBD2 (5 bases). Germline CDR1 and CDR2: SEHNR and FQNEAQ (reference sequence). The CDR3 loop spans 17 amino acids. V lost 3 bases, J lost 0 bases, and 16 bases lay in between. The CDR3 coding sequence is TGTGCCAGCAGCTTCGGAGTGATGGGCGGGAGCACAGATACGCAGTATTTT. Translated: CASSFGVMGGSTDTQYF.

To note about this clonotype: A single base separates this from a much larger clone, so it may be a read error. The chain joins TRBV29-1 to TRBJ2-1; D is possibly TRBD2 (5 bases). With the DNA end fitting TRBJ2-7 better, the J assignment may be wrong. This CDR3 comprises 15 residues. Per the germline V gene, CDR1 is SQVTM and CDR2 is ANQGSEA. The CDR3 DNA reads TGCAGCGCGGCGGGTTTGGTAGGCTCCTACAATGAGCAGTACTTC. It specifies CSAAGLVGSYNEQYF.

The chain employs TRBV27 and TRBJ1-2; 8 nucleotides align to TRBD1. V shed 3 bases and J 8 bases; nucleotides not matched to a gene: 5. Germline CDR1 is MNHEY and CDR2 is SMNVEV (reference sequence). The CDR3 runs to 13 residues. DNA of the CDR3: TGTGCCAGCAGTTTCCAGGGGGCGAAAGGCTACACCTTC. It is translated as CASSFQGAKGYTF.

This sequence joins TRBV7-2 and TRBJ1-2; D unresolved. Germline CDR1 is SGHTA and CDR2 is FQGNSA. V lost 2 bases to trimming and J lost 2 bases, with 6 bases between them. The CDR3 covers 13 residues. CDR3 residues: CASSLPLNYGYTF. In nucleotides, the CDR3 is TGTGCCAGCAGCTTACCCCTGAACTATGGCTACACCTTC. The whole variable domain, remainder taken from reference TRBV7-2 and TRBJ1-2, is GAGVSQSPSNKVTEKGKDVELRCDPISGHTALYWYRQSLGQGLEFLIYFQGNSAPDKSGLPSDRFSAERTGGSVSTLTIQRTQQEDSAVYLCASSLPLNYGYTFGSGTRLTVV.

This sequence joins TRBV7-9 and TRBJ2-1; unclear D gene. Germline-derived CDR1 and CDR2 are SEHNR and FQNEAQ (reference sequence). This CDR3 spans 14 amino acids. Deletions cut 0 bases from V and 8 bases from J, with 11 bases between. The CDR3 protein is CASSLARTTDEQFF. Written as DNA, the CDR3 is TGTGCCAGCAGCTTAGCACGGACCACGGATGAGCAGTTCTTC.

The chain joins TRBV6-5 to TRBJ1-2, with D perhaps TRBD1 (6 bases). V lost 6 bases to trimming and J lost 2 bases, with 13 bases between them. Germline V CDR1 and CDR2: MNHEY, SVGAGI. The CDR3 loop spans 14 amino acids. CDR3 protein: CASRQGVRNYGYTF. The CDR3 DNA sequence: TGTGCCAGCAGACAGGGCGTTCGGAACTATGGCTACACCTTC.

This clonotype was found a few times. CDR3 residues: CSASRGPLNQPQHF. The CDR3 DNA follows: TGCAGTGCTAGTCGGGGACCATTGAATCAGCCCCAGCATTTT. The chain recombines TRBV20-1 with TRBJ1-5; D possibly corresponds to TRBD1 (5 bases). CDR3 length: 14 residues. V lost 3 bases to trimming and J lost 4 bases, with 13 bases between them. Germline V lookup: CDR1 DFQATT, CDR2 SNEGSKA (reference sequence).

This chain connects TRBV6-5 to TRBJ2-7; 12 bases agree with TRBD1. Per germline, CDR1 MNHEY and CDR2 SVGAGI. The V and J ends lost 0 bases and 4 bases, in that order; junction bases with no gene match: 4. This CDR3 spans 16 amino acids. CDR3 protein: CASSYSRDRGRYEQYF. The CDR3 nucleotides read TGTGCCAGCAGTTACTCGAGGGACAGGGGGCGGTACGAGCAGTACTTC.

For this clonotype: It may be a read error: a sequence one base away is much more abundant. The CDR3 reads CASKPGQFDRDTQYF. CDR3 nucleotide sequence: TGCGCCAGCAAGCCAGGTCAATTTGACCGGGATACGCAGTATTTT. The chain recombines TRBV4-1 with TRBJ2-3, with unresolved D. With 7 bases removed from V and 6 bases from J, the gap between germline ends came to 20 bases. Germline V CDR1 and CDR2: MGHRA, YSYEKL. The CDR3 has 15 residues.

The rearrangement links TRBV6-2 or TRBV6-3 to TRBJ2-2; TRBD2 aligns across 12 bases. Trimming removed 2 bases from V and 7 bases from J; junction bases left unmatched: 14. CDR3 length equals 19 residues. Germline loops: CDR1 MNHEY, CDR2 SVGEGT. In DNA, the CDR3 is TGTGCCAGCAGTTACACGCCCATGCTAGCGGGAGGGCCCCACGGGGAGCTGTTTTTT. Residues: CASSYTPMLAGGPHGELFF.